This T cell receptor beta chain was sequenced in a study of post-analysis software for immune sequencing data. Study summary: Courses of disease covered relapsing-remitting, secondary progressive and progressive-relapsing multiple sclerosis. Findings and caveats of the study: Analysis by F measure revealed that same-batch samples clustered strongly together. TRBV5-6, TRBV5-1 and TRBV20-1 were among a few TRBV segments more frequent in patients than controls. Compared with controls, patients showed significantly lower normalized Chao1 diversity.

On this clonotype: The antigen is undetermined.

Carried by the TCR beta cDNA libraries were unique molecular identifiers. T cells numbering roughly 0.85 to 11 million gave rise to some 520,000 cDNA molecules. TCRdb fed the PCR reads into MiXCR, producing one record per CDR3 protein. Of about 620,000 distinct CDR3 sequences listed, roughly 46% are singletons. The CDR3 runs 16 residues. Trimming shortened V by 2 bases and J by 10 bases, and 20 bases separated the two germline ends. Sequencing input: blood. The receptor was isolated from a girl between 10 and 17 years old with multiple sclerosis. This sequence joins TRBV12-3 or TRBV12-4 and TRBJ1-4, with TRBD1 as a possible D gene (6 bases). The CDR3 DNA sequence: TGTGCCAGCAGTTTACCCTCGGACAGCGGACACGGAAAACTGTTTTTT. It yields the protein CASSLPSDSGHGKLFF.